What follows is one TCR beta chain and its context. The antigen is not known. These data are taken from a study of cytomegalovirus exposure and HLA in healthy donors. Study results and limitations: Later work found that TCR association rates differed between HLA loci; DRB1 had the most and HLA-C the fewest. A later analysis linked a missense DCLRE1C variant to TCR beta V- and J-gene trimming.

The primer mix had 60 Vbeta and 13 Jbeta primers. Libraries were prepared by immunoSEQ multiplex PCR; TCRdb keeps only in-frame clonotypes and omits some of them. Among 150,000 to 200,000 clones listed, approximately 86% were seen once. What was sequenced was PBMCs. The clonotype comes from a boy between 2 and 15 years old in good health and CMV-seronegative.

CDR3 DNA: TGCGCCAGCAGCGAGGACAGCATCTACGAGCAGTACTTC. The encoded protein is CASSEDSIYEQYF. The chain joins TRBV5-1 to TRBJ2-5; D might be TRBD1 (6 bases). The better agreement between TRBJ2-7 and the DNA end casts doubt on the J call. The CDR3 loop spans 13 amino acids. Germline V lookup: CDR1 SGHRS, CDR2 YFSETQ.